Below are 30 T cell receptor beta chains sequenced from a single sample in a study of blood T cell repertoires in COVID-19. Assay: immunoSEQ multiplex PCR; the TCRdb copy retains only in-frame clones and omits some. The table records 70,000 or so clones, 70% to 75% of them present only once. Sequenced: peripheral blood. Every receptor here comes from a woman in her seventies with acute or convalescent COVID-19.

V usage is TRBV27 and J usage is TRBJ1-1; tentatively, D is TRBD1 (5 bases). The CDR3 sequence is 17 residues long. The ends were cut back, 5 bases at V and 5 bases at J, with 24 bases in the middle. Germline CDR1 reads MNHEY; CDR2 reads SMNVEV (reference sequence). CDR3 coding DNA: TGTGCCAGCAGTCTCTACCCCCGAGGGCAGGGAGGGACTGAAGCTTTCTTT. It yields the protein CASSLYPRGQGGTEAFF.

The chain combines TRBV19 with TRBJ1-1, with D hard to call. The germline CDR1 and CDR2 sequences are LNHDA and SQIVND (reference sequence). V lost 1 base, J lost 7 bases, and 10 bases lay in between. There are 13 residues in the CDR3. DNA of the CDR3: TGTGCCAGTAGTATAGGATGGACTGGTGAAGCTTTCTTT. Translation: CASSIGWTGEAFF.

The V call is TRBV15, the J call TRBJ2-1; 13 nucleotides line up with TRBD2. The CDR3 is 15 residues long. Germline V gene lookup returns CDR1 LNHNV and CDR2 YYDKDF (reference sequence). The J segment lost 10 bases and the V segment lost 5 bases, leaving 8 bases of the junction unmatched. This CDR3 is CATSLTTSGRMEQFF. CDR3 in DNA: TGTGCCACCAGCCTAACGACTAGCGGGAGGATGGAGCAGTTCTTC.

This sequence joins TRBV6-6 and TRBJ2-7, with TRBD1 identical over 8 bases. In germline, CDR1 is MNHNY, CDR2 SVGAGI (reference sequence). The V gene end was trimmed by 8 bases and the J gene end by 4 bases; junction bases not matched to a gene: 7. The CDR3 has 13 residues. The chain's CDR3 is CASLRDRGYEQYF. The CDR3 coding sequence is TGTGCCAGCCTACGAGACAGGGGTTACGAGCAGTACTTC.

This chain connects TRBV30 to TRBJ1-2, with TRBD1 identical over 11 bases. The CDR3 spans 16 residues. With 3 bases clipped from V and 4 bases from J, the junction kept 10 bases outside the gene matches. The V gene's germline CDR1 is GTSNPN and CDR2 SVGIG (reference sequence). The chain's CDR3 is CAWRARDRGNIYGYTF. CDR3 in DNA: TGTGCCTGGAGGGCCCGGGACAGGGGGAATATCTATGGCTACACCTTC.

V gene TRBV9 combines with J gene TRBJ1-5; D remains ambiguous. Deletions cut 0 bases from V and 0 bases from J, with 4 bases between. The CDR3 consists of 14 residues. Per germline, CDR1 SGDLS and CDR2 YYNGEE. CDR3 in DNA: TGTGCCAGCAGCGTAGAAGCTAGCAATCAGCCCCAGCATTTT. It specifies CASSVEASNQPQHF.

This sequence joins TRBV19 and TRBJ2-1; D possibly corresponds to TRBD2 (5 bases). Deletions cut 9 bases from V and 0 bases from J, with 18 bases between. This CDR3 is built from 16 residues. The V gene's germline CDR1 is LNHDA and CDR2 SQIVND (reference sequence). CDR3 region: CASRGREGISYNEQFF. Written as DNA, the CDR3 is TGTGCCAGCAGAGGGCGAGAGGGCATCTCCTACAATGAGCAGTTCTTC.

The chain employs TRBV11-2 and TRBJ2-2; 8 nucleotides match TRBD2. V trimming: 1 base; J trimming: 4 bases; junction bases outside the gene matches: 5. This CDR3 has 16 amino acids. Germline loops: CDR1 SGHAT, CDR2 FQNNGV. The DNA of the CDR3 is TGTGCCAGCAGCTTAGGATCCGGGAGGGGCACCGGGGAGCTGTTTTTT. Residues: CASSLGSGRGTGELFF.

The V and J genes are TRBV19 and TRBJ2-1; D unresolved. There are 15 residues in the CDR3. V lost 0 bases, J lost 0 bases, and 6 bases lay in between. Germline V gene data show CDR1 as LNHDA and CDR2 as SQIVND (reference sequence). The CDR3 DNA sequence: TGTGCCAGTAGTATAGAGGCTGACTCCTACAATGAGCAGTTCTTC. Protein sequence: CASSIEADSYNEQFF.

This clone was detected only a few times. The chain combines TRBV10-1 with TRBJ1-1, with 7 bases that match TRBD1. The length of the CDR3 is 14 residues. Trimming removed 5 bases from V and 6 bases from J; junction bases left unmatched: 9. Germline V lookup: CDR1 WNHNN, CDR2 SYGVQD (reference sequence). The CDR3 here is CASSPGTADAEAFF. CDR3 DNA: TGCGCCAGCAGTCCCGGGACAGCCGACGCTGAAGCTTTCTTT.

The rearrangement links TRBV5-1 to TRBJ1-1; the D gene is possibly TRBD1 (5 bases). Germline V gene sequence: CDR1 SGHRS, CDR2 YFSETQ. There are 16 residues in the CDR3. V was pared by 0 bases and J by 3 bases, with 15 bases between. The CDR3 sequence is CASSLVRARGDTEAFF. In nucleotides, the CDR3 is TGCGCCAGCAGCTTGGTGAGGGCCCGGGGGGACACTGAAGCTTTCTTT.

This clone was seen ten or more times. DNA of the CDR3: TGTGCCAGCAGTCCACTCCCTCTTACTTCTACAGGGTTCTTC. Translation gives CASSPLPLTSTGFF. The chain has TRBV27 and TRBJ2-1; D possibly corresponds to TRBD1 (5 bases). Germline-derived CDR1 and CDR2 are MNHEY and SMNVEV (reference sequence). This CDR3 is built from 14 residues. Trimming took 5 bases from V and 15 from J, leaving 23 bases between them.

V is TRBV6-5 and J is TRBJ1-2; 9 bases match TRBD1. The CDR3 spans 15 residues. V dropped 5 bases and J dropped 7; count of bases not matched to a gene: 11. Germline V gives CDR1 MNHEY, CDR2 SVGAGI. The CDR3 sequence: CASSTRDRAAGGYTF. CDR3 coding DNA: TGTGCCAGCAGTACCCGGGACAGGGCTGCTGGTGGCTACACCTTC.

The chain joins TRBV6-5 to TRBJ2-3; TRBD1 agrees at 7 bases. With 5 bases clipped from V and 3 bases from J, the junction kept 5 bases outside the gene matches. The CDR3 consists of 14 residues. Germline values: CDR1 MNHEY, CDR2 SVGAGI. This chain's CDR3 is CASSTGQRTDTQYF. CDR3 DNA sequence: TGTGCCAGCAGTACGGGACAGCGAACAGATACGCAGTATTTT.

The chain uses TRBV5-6 and TRBJ2-7; D may be TRBD1 (5 bases). The CDR3 covers 14 residues. Germline CDR1 reads SGHDT; CDR2 reads YYEEEE. Trimming stripped 2 bases from V and 4 bases from J, with 13 bases between. CDR3 residues: CASSLIGAGYEQYF. In DNA form, the CDR3 reads TGTGCCAGCAGCTTAATAGGGGCAGGGTACGAGCAGTACTTC.

This clone was seen a handful of times. The chain carries TRBV4-3 and TRBJ1-2, with TRBD1 matching 10 bases. Germline V gene sequence: CDR1 LGHNA, CDR2 YSLEER. V lost 0 bases to trimming and J lost 6 bases; unmatched junction nucleotides: 4. The CDR3 consists of 15 residues. Here the CDR3 reads CASSQDGGTGDGYTF. The CDR3, as DNA: TGCGCCAGCAGCCAAGACGGGGGGACAGGGGATGGCTACACCTTC.

V gene TRBV6-1 combines with J gene TRBJ1-5, with 7 bases that match TRBD1. Germline V gene data show CDR1 as MNHNS and CDR2 as SASEGT. J gave up 7 bases and V 3 bases, and 6 bases lay outside the gene matches. The CDR3 length is 14 residues. The CDR3 coding sequence is TGTGCCAGCAGTGAGAACACAGGGGACCAGCCCCAGCATTTT. Translating it yields CASSENTGDQPQHF.

This clone has just a few counts. This chain connects TRBV7-2 to TRBJ2-1; 8 bases agree with TRBD2. Germline V gene sequence: CDR1 SGHTA, CDR2 FQGNSA. V lost 1 base, J lost 8 bases, and 7 bases stayed unmatched. This CDR3 comprises 15 residues. CDR3 in amino acids: CASSLEGLEFDEQFF. The CDR3 nucleotides read TGTGCCAGCAGCTTAGAGGGACTAGAATTCGATGAGCAGTTCTTC.

This clone was seen only a few times. V usage is TRBV19 and J usage is TRBJ1-2; 9 bases fit TRBD1. CDR1 and CDR2 (germline): LNHDA, SQIVND (reference sequence). V lost 4 bases, J lost 7 bases, and 10 bases stayed unmatched. The length of the CDR3 is 15 residues. CDR3 in amino acids: CASSTQGQGISGYTF. The CDR3 DNA sequence: TGTGCCAGTAGTACCCAGGGACAGGGAATTAGTGGCTACACCTTC.

The chain employs TRBV6-1 and TRBJ1-2; a possible D gene is TRBD1 (5 bases). V was shortened by 3 bases and J by 2 bases, with 13 bases between the two germline ends. This CDR3 comprises 15 residues. Germline CDR1 and CDR2: MNHNS and SASEGT. CDR3 sequence reads: CASSEGWGPNYGYTF. CDR3 coding DNA: TGTGCCAGCAGTGAGGGGTGGGGCCCCAACTATGGCTACACCTTC.

This chain uses TRBV5-5 with TRBJ1-3, with 8 bases aligning to TRBD1. From germline, CDR1 is SGHKS and CDR2 YYEKEE (reference sequence). This CDR3 region has 15 residues. The V and J ends lost 4 bases and 2 bases, in that order; junction bases with no gene match: 5. The CDR3: CASSIGQGTGNTIYF. CDR3 nucleotides: TGTGCCAGCAGCATTGGACAGGGCACTGGAAACACCATATATTTT.

This chain links TRBV29-1 with TRBJ1-1; 9 bases map to TRBD1. The CDR3 runs 15 residues. Looked up from germline, CDR1 is SQVTM and CDR2 is ANQGSEA. V trimming: 4 bases; J trimming: 4 bases; junction bases outside the gene matches: 10. The CDR3 sequence: CSVVLQGAHITEAFF. The CDR3 nucleotides are TGCAGCGTTGTTCTACAGGGGGCGCATATCACTGAAGCTTTCTTT. Supplemented by reference TRBV29-1 and TRBJ1-1, the full variable domain reads SAVISQKPSRDICQRGTSLTIQCQVDSQVTMMFWYRQQPGQSLTLIATANQGSEATYESGFVIDKFPISRPNLTFSTLTVSNMSPEDSSIYLCSVVLQGAHITEAFFGQGTRLTVV.

This clone appeared many times. The rearrangement uses TRBV29-1 and TRBJ1-2, with D hard to call. There are 13 residues in the CDR3. The V gene's germline CDR1 is SQVTM and CDR2 ANQGSEA. Trimming removed 6 bases at V and 6 bases at J, with 17 bases between. The CDR3: CSVNGQDEDGYTF. For the CDR3, the DNA is TGCAGCGTGAACGGTCAAGATGAGGATGGCTACACCTTC.

The gene calls are TRBV3-1 (or the pseudogene TRBV3-2) and TRBJ2-1, with a possible D match to TRBD2 (6 bases). This CDR3 has 14 residues. Trimming took 4 bases from V and 6 from J, leaving 13 bases between them. Germline V gene data show CDR1 as LGHDT and CDR2 as YNNKEL (reference sequence). The chain's CDR3 is CASSPLLASNEQFF. Here the CDR3 DNA reads TGTGCCAGCAGCCCCCTCCTAGCGTCCAATGAGCAGTTCTTC.

The chain has TRBV5-1 and TRBJ1-2; D call uncertain. The CDR3 sequence is 13 residues long. The germline V gene encodes CDR1 SGHRS and CDR2 YFSETQ. Trimming pared 3 bases from V and 7 bases from J, leaving 13 bases between. The CDR3 reads CASSSIRRIGYTF. The CDR3 nucleotides read TGCGCCAGCAGCTCGATCCGGCGGATTGGCTACACCTTC. The full variable domain, in which reference TRBV5-1 and TRBJ1-2 provide the parts outside the CDR3, is KAGVTQTPRYLIKTRGQQVTLSCSPISGHRSVSWYQQTPGQGLQFLFEYFSETQRNKGNFPGRFSGRQFSNSRSEMNVSTLELGDSALYLCASSSIRRIGYTFGSGTRLTVV.

The chain recombines TRBV15 with TRBJ1-6; D uncertain. The germline V and J ends were trimmed by 4 bases and 5 bases, with 9 bases remaining between them. Germline CDR1 is LNHNV and CDR2 is YYDKDF (reference sequence). The CDR3 totals 14 residues. The CDR3 DNA is TGTGCCACCAGCACCGGTACTAATAATTCACCCCTCCACTTT. Encoded protein: CATSTGTNNSPLHF.

The V call is TRBV7-9, the J call TRBJ1-6; no clear D. Germline assignment: CDR1 SEHNR and CDR2 FQNEAQ (reference sequence). This CDR3 is 12 amino acids long. The V end lost 5 bases, the J end lost 13 bases, and 12 bases lay between the germline ends. The CDR3 DNA is TGTGCCAGCAGCATCCCCCAGGCGCCCCTCCACTTT. It specifies CASSIPQAPLHF.

This clone was picked up a small number of times. The genes are TRBV3-1 (or the pseudogene TRBV3-2) and TRBJ2-1; TRBD1 might be the D (6 bases). V lost 6 bases and J 7 bases, leaving 19 bases between the germline ends. Germline assignment: CDR1 LGHDT and CDR2 YNNKEL (reference sequence). The CDR3 is 15 amino acids. CDR3 sequence reads: CASSSIGGSGNEQFF. CDR3 coding DNA: TGTGCCAGCAGTAGCATTGGGGGCTCTGGTAATGAGCAGTTCTTC.

This clone was seen just once. The chain couples TRBV19 to TRBJ2-6, with D tentatively TRBD2 (5 bases). CDR1 is LNHDA and CDR2 is SQIVND in the germline V gene (reference sequence). V lost 0 bases to trimming and J lost 0 bases, with 9 bases between them. The CDR3 has 17 residues. CDR3 nucleotide sequence: TGTGCCAGTAGTATAGATTCGGGGTTCTCTGGGGCCAACGTCCTGACTTTC. It translates to CASSIDSGFSGANVLTF.

The chain employs TRBV7-8 and TRBJ2-1, with D possibly being TRBD2 (6 bases). Looked up from germline, CDR1 is SGHVS and CDR2 is FQNEAQ. This CDR3 has 14 amino acids. Trimming removed 6 bases at V and 3 bases at J, with 12 bases between. CDR3 loop: CASSLPGGYNEQFF. Written as DNA, the CDR3 is TGTGCCAGCAGTCTACCCGGGGGCTACAATGAGCAGTTCTTC.